What follows are 14 T cell receptor beta chains derived from one specimen sequenced in a study of OX40 agonist ivuxolimab in advanced cancers. Assay: immunoSEQ multiplex PCR; the TCRdb copy retains only in-frame clones and omits some. The sample includes approximately 50,000 clones, more than 75% of them seen just once. The sample in question was CD4+ or CD8+ T cells sorted from blood, obtained in a trial of the OX40 agonist ivuxolimab. These receptors were obtained from an adult with an advanced solid tumor such as melanoma, head and neck, liver or kidney cancer.

About this clone: Other DNA sequences in this sample translate to the same CDR3. The chain employs TRBV19 and TRBJ1-5, with a possible D match to TRBD1 (6 bases). This CDR3 region has 15 residues. V gave up 3 bases and J gave up 0 bases, with 9 bases separating them. Per the germline V gene, CDR1 is LNHDA and CDR2 is SQIVND (reference sequence). This chain's CDR3 is CASSIGGGSNQPQHF. The CDR3 coding sequence is TGTGCCAGTAGTATTGGAGGGGGTAGCAATCAGCCCCAGCATTTT.

This clone has just one count. J is TRBJ2-5 and V is TRBV7-2, with D tentatively TRBD1 or TRBD2 (5 bases each). The germline V and J ends were trimmed by 4 bases and 1 base, with 16 bases remaining between them. The CDR3 totals 16 residues. Germline CDR1 reads SGHTA; CDR2 reads FQGNSA. CDR3 in amino acids: CASSSAGTAGQETQYF. In nucleotides, the CDR3 is TGTGCCAGCAGCTCAGCCGGGACGGCGGGCCAAGAGACCCAGTACTTC.

The rearrangement uses TRBV9 and TRBJ2-7; no firm D call. Germline assignment: CDR1 SGDLS and CDR2 YYNGEE. V was clipped by 3 bases and J by 3 bases, with 7 bases between them. This CDR3 spans 12 amino acids. CDR3 residues: CASSGIDYEQYF. The DNA for the CDR3 is TGTGCCAGCAGCGGCATAGACTACGAGCAGTACTTC. Full variable domain (remainder filled in from reference TRBV9 and TRBJ2-7): DSGVTQTPKHLITATGQRVTLRCSPRSGDLSVYWYQQSLDQGLQFLIQYYNGEERAKGNILERFSAQQFPDLHSELNLSSLELGDSALYFCASSGIDYEQYFGPGTRLTVT.

The J gene is TRBJ1-1, the V gene TRBV7-9; D is undetermined. Germline CDR1 is SEHNR and CDR2 is FQNEAQ (reference sequence). V dropped 5 bases and J dropped 5 bases, with 18 bases sitting between them. This CDR3 is 15 amino acids long. The CDR3 loop reads CASSPAGLGDTEAFF. In nucleotides, the CDR3 is TGTGCCAGCAGCCCCGCGGGCCTCGGGGATACTGAAGCTTTCTTT. Based on the CDR3 plus reference TRBV7-9 and TRBJ1-1, the full variable domain is DTGVSQNPRHKITKRGQNVTFRCDPISEHNRLYWYRQTLGQGPEFLTYFQNEAQLEKSRLLSDRFSAERPKGSFSTLEIQRTEQGDSAMYLCASSPAGLGDTEAFFGQGTRLTVV.

This clone was observed once. This chain connects TRBV7-6 to TRBJ2-5, with 8 nucleotides matching TRBD2. Trimming took 1 base from V and 4 from J; bases not matched to a gene: 8. The CDR3 is 16 amino acids. In germline, CDR1 is SGHVS, CDR2 FNYEAQ. The chain's CDR3 is CASSLGLAGQRETQYF. The CDR3, as DNA: TGTGCCAGCAGCTTAGGTCTAGCGGGTCAGAGAGAGACCCAGTACTTC.

This chain connects TRBV9 to TRBJ2-1; 13 bases line up with TRBD2. Germline CDR1 SGDLS, CDR2 YYNGEE. This CDR3 is built from 17 residues. After removal of 1 base from V and 8 bases from J, the junction contained 9 bases not matched to a gene. CDR3 DNA: TGTGCCAGCAGCGTAAGATCCGGGACTAGCGGGAAGGATGAGCAGTTCTTC. Translation: CASSVRSGTSGKDEQFF. The entire variable domain, with the rest obtained from reference TRBV9 and TRBJ2-1, is as follows: DSGVTQTPKHLITATGQRVTLRCSPRSGDLSVYWYQQSLDQGLQFLIQYYNGEERAKGNILERFSAQQFPDLHSELNLSSLELGDSALYFCASSVRSGTSGKDEQFFGPGTRLTVL.

The chain uses TRBV23-1 and TRBJ1-6, with D perhaps matching TRBD1 (6 bases). TRBV23-1 is an ORF, with its function uncertain. With 5 bases removed from V and 10 bases from J, the gap between germline ends came to 12 bases. This CDR3 is 13 amino acids long. The CDR3 loop reads CASSFQGQSPLHF. The CDR3 coding sequence is TGCGCCAGCAGTTTCCAGGGACAATCACCCCTCCACTTT.

The V call is TRBV27, the J call TRBJ2-6; D possibly uses TRBD1 or TRBD2 (5 bases each). CDR3 length: 16 amino acids. V was cut by 5 bases and J by 4 bases, with 15 bases left in between. The germline gives CDR1 MNHEY, CDR2 SMNVEV (reference sequence). The CDR3 DNA sequence: TGTGCCAGCAGTGCCACCGGGACCTTCGGGGCCAACGTCCTGACTTTC. This translates into CASSATGTFGANVLTF.

The rearrangement joins TRBV29-1 to TRBJ2-1, with TRBD2 matching 12 bases. The CDR3 extends over 14 amino acids. Germline values: CDR1 SQVTM, CDR2 ANQGSEA. Trimming took 3 bases from V and 9 from J; bases not matched to a gene: 6. The DNA of the CDR3 is TGCAGCGTTGATTGGCTAGCGGGAGGGGTTGAGCAGTTCTTC. Amino acid sequence: CSVDWLAGGVEQFF.

The J gene is TRBJ1-5, the V gene TRBV27; D unresolved. The CDR3 is 14 residues long. The V end was cut by 6 bases, the J end by 2 bases, with 11 bases between. Germline V gives CDR1 MNHEY, CDR2 SMNVEV (reference sequence). The CDR3 DNA reads TGTGCCAGCAGCCAAGATAGGCGCAATCAGCCCCAGCATTTT. Amino acid sequence: CASSQDRRNQPQHF.

This sequence joins TRBV6-1 and TRBJ2-5; D possibly corresponds to TRBD2 (6 bases). The CDR3 loop spans 14 amino acids. V lost 7 bases, J lost 3 bases, and 15 bases lay in between. Germline-derived CDR1 and CDR2 are MNHNS and SASEGT. The CDR3 loop reads CASTIGGQKETQYF. CDR3 DNA sequence: TGTGCCAGCACGATTGGAGGGCAGAAAGAGACCCAGTACTTC.

This chain links TRBV5-1 with TRBJ2-4, with D perhaps being TRBD1 or TRBD2 (6 bases each). Per germline, CDR1 SGHRS and CDR2 YFSETQ. The V gene lost 5 bases and the J gene lost 9 bases, with 15 bases spanning the gap. CDR3 length equals 13 residues. Written as DNA, the CDR3 is TGCGCCAGCAGTACGGGGGCACAGCGCATTCAGTACTTC. Translated: CASSTGAQRIQYF.

This clone was counted between two and nine times. The CDR3 is CASSQSVTGLGYTF. The CDR3 DNA is TGTGCCAGCAGCCAATCGGTCACCGGGCTTGGCTACACCTTC. The chain carries TRBV16 and TRBJ1-2; D unresolved. There are 14 residues in the CDR3. Germline CDR1 reads KGHSY; CDR2 reads FQNENV. Trimming pared 0 bases from V and 7 bases from J, leaving 12 bases between.

This chain links TRBV6-1 with TRBJ1-5, with TRBD1 identical over 10 bases. The CDR3 totals 16 residues. The V gene's germline CDR1 is MNHNS and CDR2 SASEGT. Trimming cost V 2 bases and J 5 bases; bases outside gene matches: 6. The CDR3 spells CASSESGQGYYQPQHF. CDR3 sequence (DNA): TGTGCCAGCAGTGAATCGGGACAGGGGTATTATCAGCCCCAGCATTTT.